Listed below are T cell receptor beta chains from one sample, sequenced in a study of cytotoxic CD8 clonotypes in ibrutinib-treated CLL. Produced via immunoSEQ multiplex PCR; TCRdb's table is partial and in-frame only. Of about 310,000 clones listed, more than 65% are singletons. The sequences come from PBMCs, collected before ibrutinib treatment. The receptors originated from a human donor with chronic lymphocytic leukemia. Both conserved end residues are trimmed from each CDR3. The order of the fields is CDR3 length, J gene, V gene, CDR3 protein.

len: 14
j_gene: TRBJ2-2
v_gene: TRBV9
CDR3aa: ASSVGGRTHTGELF

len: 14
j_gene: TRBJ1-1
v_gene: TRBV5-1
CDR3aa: ASSLVSLGMNTEAF

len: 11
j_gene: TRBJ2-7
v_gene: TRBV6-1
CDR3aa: ASRSGTPYEQY

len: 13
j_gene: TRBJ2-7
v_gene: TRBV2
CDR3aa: ASRLAFLGSYEQY

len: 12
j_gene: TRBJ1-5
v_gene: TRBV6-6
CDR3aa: ASSYAGSNQPQH

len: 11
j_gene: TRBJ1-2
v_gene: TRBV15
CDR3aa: ATSREPGVGYT

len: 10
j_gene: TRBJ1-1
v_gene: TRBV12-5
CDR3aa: ASGLTGGEAF

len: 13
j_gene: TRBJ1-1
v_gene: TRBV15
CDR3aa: ATSRDYTGNTEAF

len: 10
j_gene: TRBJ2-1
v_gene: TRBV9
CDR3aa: ASSETGDEQF

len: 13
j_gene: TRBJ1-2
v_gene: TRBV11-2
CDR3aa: ASSLAQGVGYGYT

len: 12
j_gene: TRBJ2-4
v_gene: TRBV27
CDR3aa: ASSSPLAKNIQY

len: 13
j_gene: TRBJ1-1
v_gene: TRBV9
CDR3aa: ASSVPLGRNTEAF

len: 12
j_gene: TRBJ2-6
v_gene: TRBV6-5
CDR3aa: ASSLGDGANVLT

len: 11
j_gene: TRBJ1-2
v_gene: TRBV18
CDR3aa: ASSSGQNYGYT

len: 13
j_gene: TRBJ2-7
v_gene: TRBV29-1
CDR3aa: SVGFTSGTSYEQY

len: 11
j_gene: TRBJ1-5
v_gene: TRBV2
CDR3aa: ASSGDVKGRWH

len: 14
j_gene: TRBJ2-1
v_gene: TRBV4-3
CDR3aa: ASSQDYRLGRNEQF

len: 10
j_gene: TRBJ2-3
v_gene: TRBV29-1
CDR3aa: SVEEFTDTQY

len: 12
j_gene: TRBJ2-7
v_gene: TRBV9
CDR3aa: ASSVTGGPGEQY

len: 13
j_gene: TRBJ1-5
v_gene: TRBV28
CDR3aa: ASSLYRGSNQPQH

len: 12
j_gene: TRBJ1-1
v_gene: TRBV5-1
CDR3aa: ASSVDRLGTEAF

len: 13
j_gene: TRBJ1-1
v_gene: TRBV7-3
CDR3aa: ASSLIGVVNTEAF

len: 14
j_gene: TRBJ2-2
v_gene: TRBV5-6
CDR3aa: ASSLRGAPGTGELF

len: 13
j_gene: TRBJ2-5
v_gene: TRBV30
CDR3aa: AWSVASGVKETQY

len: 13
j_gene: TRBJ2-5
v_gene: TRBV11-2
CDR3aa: ASSSSGRRQETQY

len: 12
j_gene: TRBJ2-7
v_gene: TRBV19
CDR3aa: ASSIPGQTYEQY

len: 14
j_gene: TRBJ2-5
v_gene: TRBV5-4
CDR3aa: ASSLGSAGSQETQY

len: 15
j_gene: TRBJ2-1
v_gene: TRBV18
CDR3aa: ASSPLGLTTSYNEQF

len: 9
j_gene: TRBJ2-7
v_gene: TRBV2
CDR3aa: ASIIAYEQY

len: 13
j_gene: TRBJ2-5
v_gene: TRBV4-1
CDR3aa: ASSLTGTVKETQY

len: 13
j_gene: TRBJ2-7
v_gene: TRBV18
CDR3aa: ASSTSGSLSYEQY

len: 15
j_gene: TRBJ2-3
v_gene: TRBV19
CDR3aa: ASSMTGAGGPTDTQY

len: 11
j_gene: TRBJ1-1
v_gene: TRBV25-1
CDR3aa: ASSVAGGSEAF

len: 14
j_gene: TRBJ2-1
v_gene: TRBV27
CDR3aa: ASSLLQGRSYNEQF

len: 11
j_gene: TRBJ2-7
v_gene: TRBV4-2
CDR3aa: ASSQDRGYEQY

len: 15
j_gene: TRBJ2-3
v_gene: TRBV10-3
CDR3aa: AISERVGLAGVGQQY

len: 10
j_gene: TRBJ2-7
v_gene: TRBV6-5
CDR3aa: ASRREPGEQY

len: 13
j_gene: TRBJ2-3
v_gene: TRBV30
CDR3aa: AWSVRRAVTDTQY

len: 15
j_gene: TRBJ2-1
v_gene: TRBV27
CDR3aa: ASSLPIFRQSYNEQF

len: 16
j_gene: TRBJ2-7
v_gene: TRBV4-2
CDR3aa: ASSQAGTSGRAGSVQY

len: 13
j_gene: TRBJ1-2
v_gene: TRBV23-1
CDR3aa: ASSQSCSSGHGYT